The text below deals with one T cell receptor (beta chain). The antigen is unknown. CDR1 SGHTA and CDR2 FQGNSA come from the germline V gene. V lost 2 bases, J lost 7 bases, and 11 bases lay in between. The CDR3 loop spans 13 amino acids. TCRdb's copy holds only in-frame clones and misses some; the assay was immunoSEQ multiplex PCR. The sample records around 65,000 clones, 92% being singletons. These data originate in a study of OX40 agonist ivuxolimab in advanced cancers. Study information: Ivuxolimab is a fully human IgG2 antibody that activates OX40 (CD134).

Sampled blood was obtained at baseline, cycle 4 day 1, and cycle 7 day 1. Points from the study as a whole: Low normalized T-cell clonal expansion was additionally recorded for some nonresponders. With doses of 0.1-3.0 mg/kg, partial responders showed among the lowest clonal expansion.

The rearrangement links TRBV7-2 to TRBJ2-5, with D tentatively TRBD2 (6 bases). This clonotype was obtained from an adult with an advanced solid tumor such as melanoma, head and neck, liver or kidney cancer. This specimen consisted of CD4+ or CD8+ T cells sorted from blood, obtained in a trial of the OX40 agonist ivuxolimab. In DNA form, the CDR3 reads TGTGCCAGCAGCTTAAGTTTGGAGGGGACCCAGTACTTC. This translates into CASSLSLEGTQYF. Combining the CDR3 with reference TRBV7-2 and TRBJ2-5 gives the whole variable domain GAGVSQSPSNKVTEKGKDVELRCDPISGHTALYWYRQSLGQGLEFLIYFQGNSAPDKSGLPSDRFSAERTGGSVSTLTIQRTQQEDSAVYLCASSLSLEGTQYFGPGTRLLVL.